This entry lists 30 T cell receptor beta chains sequenced from one sample in a study of blood T cell repertoires in COVID-19 (dated by TCRdb to the early 2020s). Libraries came from the immunoSEQ multiplex PCR assay. TCRdb retrieved this table from immuneACCESS and kept in-frame rearrangements only. Not all clones are present; in checked studies, unresolved V genes account for under half, and no reason is known for the remainder. This sample is represented by 140,000 or so clones; over 80% of them were singletons. Of the sample, roughly 35% is held by the ten largest clones. The sequenced sample consisted of peripheral blood. All receptors come from a man aged 50-60 years who had recovered from COVID-19.

V is TRBV7-2 and J is TRBJ2-3; the D gene is possibly TRBD1 (5 bases). The V end lost 5 bases, the J end lost 4 bases, and 13 bases lay between the germline ends. This CDR3 contains 14 residues. Germline CDR1 is SGHTA and CDR2 is FQGNSA. The CDR3 DNA follows: TGTGCCAGCAGCACCAGGGTAGGGCCAGATACGCAGTATTTT. It is translated as CASSTRVGPDTQYF.

This clone has more than one count but fewer than ten. The chain links TRBV6-2 or TRBV6-3 to TRBJ1-2; tentative D call: TRBD1 (6 bases). The CDR3 runs to 16 residues. Trimming cost V 0 bases and J 4 bases, with 15 bases left between them. Germline V gene data show CDR1 as MNHEY and CDR2 as SVGEGT. This CDR3 is CASSYSGTTAFYGYTF. The DNA of the CDR3 is TGTGCCAGCAGTTACTCTGGGACAACGGCTTTCTATGGCTACACCTTC.

V usage is TRBV4-3 and J usage is TRBJ2-2; TRBD1 might be the D (6 bases). There are 16 residues in the CDR3. The V end lost 3 bases, the J end lost 2 bases, and 13 bases lay between the germline ends. Per the germline V gene, CDR1 is LGHNA and CDR2 is YSLEER. CDR3 sequence: CASSQIGTSNTGELFF. The CDR3 DNA reads as TGCGCCAGCAGCCAGATCGGGACATCCAACACCGGGGAGCTGTTTTTT.

The V and J genes are TRBV6-2 or TRBV6-3 and TRBJ2-5; 10 positions agree with TRBD2. Unmatched junction bases numbered 4, after V lost 0 bases and J lost 0 bases. CDR1 is MNHEY and CDR2 is SVGEGT in the germline V gene. The CDR3 is made up of 17 amino acids. Here the CDR3 DNA reads TGTGCCAGCAGTTACTCTTCACTAGCGGGGTACCAAGAGACCCAGTACTTC. Encoded protein: CASSYSSLAGYQETQYF.

The V gene is TRBV19, the J gene TRBJ1-2; D is undetermined. The CDR3 spans 14 residues. Trimming left V 3 bases short and J 2 bases short, with 10 bases between. Germline values: CDR1 LNHDA, CDR2 SQIVND (reference sequence). The chain's CDR3 is CASSIQVKNYGYTF. For the CDR3, the DNA is TGTGCCAGTAGTATTCAGGTGAAGAACTATGGCTACACCTTC. The variable domain in full, completed from reference TRBV19 and TRBJ1-2, reads DGGITQSPKYLFRKEGQNVTLSCEQNLNHDAMYWYRQDPGQGLRLIYYSQIVNDFQKGDIAEGYSVSREKKESFPLTVTSAQKNPTAFYLCASSIQVKNYGYTFGSGTRLTVV.

The chain links TRBV19 to TRBJ1-3, with a tentative D call TRBD1 (6 bases). CDR1 and CDR2 (germline): LNHDA, SQIVND (reference sequence). The CDR3 loop spans 13 amino acids. The germline V and J ends were trimmed by 4 bases and 8 bases, with 12 bases remaining between them. The CDR3: CASSTRTDDTIYF. The CDR3 DNA is TGTGCCAGTAGTACCCGGACAGACGACACCATATATTTT. The full variable domain, rest sourced from reference TRBV19 and TRBJ1-3, is DGGITQSPKYLFRKEGQNVTLSCEQNLNHDAMYWYRQDPGQGLRLIYYSQIVNDFQKGDIAEGYSVSREKKESFPLTVTSAQKNPTAFYLCASSTRTDDTIYFGEGSWLTVV.

The chain couples TRBV10-2 to TRBJ2-1, with D possibly matching TRBD2 (5 bases). The CDR3 length is 14 residues. CDR1 is WSHSY, CDR2 SAAADI, per germline. Deletions cut 2 bases from V and 3 bases from J, with 8 bases between. Written as DNA, the CDR3 is TGCGCCAGCAGTGAGAGCGGCGGCTACAATGAGCAGTTCTTC. Translated: CASSESGGYNEQFF.

In this sample, this clone turned up a few times. The chain recombines TRBV6-2 or TRBV6-3 with TRBJ1-3; TRBD1 might be the D (6 bases). V was trimmed by 5 bases and J by 0 bases, leaving 11 bases between them. The CDR3 consists of 15 residues. Germline V gene data show CDR1 as MNHEY and CDR2 as SVGEGT. In DNA form, the CDR3 reads TGTGCCAGCAGTCGGGACACGATCTCTGGAAACACCATATATTTT. It translates to CASSRDTISGNTIYF.

The chain combines TRBV5-4 with TRBJ2-7, with TRBD1 as a possible D gene (6 bases). CDR1 and CDR2 (germline): SGHNT, YYREEE (reference sequence). This CDR3 spans 14 amino acids. The V end was cut by 3 bases, the J end by 3 bases, with 13 bases between. The CDR3 region is CASSSRGSVYEQYF. CDR3 DNA sequence: TGTGCCAGCAGCTCCAGGGGTAGTGTCTACGAGCAGTACTTC. Full variable domain (rest looked up from reference TRBV5-4 and TRBJ2-7): ETGVTQSPTHLIKTRGQQVTLRCSSQSGHNTVSWYQQALGQGPQFIFQYYREEENGRGNFPPRFSGLQFPNYSSELNVNALELDDSALYLCASSSRGSVYEQYFGPGTRLTVT.

V and J are TRBV19 and TRBJ1-5; TRBD1 is a possible D gene (6 bases). Germline V gives CDR1 LNHDA, CDR2 SQIVND (reference sequence). The CDR3 is 16 amino acids. The V end lost 1 base, the J end lost 5 bases, and 15 bases lay between the germline ends. The CDR3 protein is CASSIGHRDTHQPQHF. The DNA of the CDR3 is TGTGCCAGTAGTATAGGGCACCGGGACACACATCAGCCCCAGCATTTT.

The rearrangement joins TRBV25-1 to TRBJ1-3, with 7 bases identical to TRBD1. CDR1 and CDR2 from the germline V gene are MGHDK and SYGVNS. The CDR3 extends over 17 amino acids. After removal of 4 bases from V and 1 base from J, the junction contained 10 bases not matched to a gene. CDR3 in amino acids: CASSVHTGTASGNTIYF. The CDR3 DNA reads TGTGCCAGCAGTGTTCATACAGGGACAGCTTCTGGAAACACCATATATTTT.

The chain joins TRBV6-2 or TRBV6-3 to TRBJ2-7, with 8 positions matching TRBD1. This CDR3 spans 14 amino acids. V was pared by 5 bases and J by 0 bases, with 3 bases of the junction left unmatched. From germline, CDR1 is MNHEY and CDR2 SVGEGT. This CDR3 is CASSGDRNSYEQYF. CDR3 DNA sequence: TGTGCCAGCAGTGGGGACAGGAACTCCTACGAGCAGTACTTC.

The chain combines TRBV11-3 with TRBJ1-6; D remains ambiguous. V dropped 5 bases and J dropped 3 bases, with 8 bases sitting between them. Germline CDR1 SGHNT, CDR2 YENEEA. The CDR3 length is 14 residues. The CDR3 region is CASSLVLYNSPLHF. The CDR3 DNA is TGTGCCAGCAGCCTCGTTCTCTATAATTCACCCCTCCACTTT.

V and J are TRBV5-6 and TRBJ2-5; 14 nucleotides align to TRBD2. Trimming at V came to 3 bases and at J to 4 bases, leaving 8 bases not matched to a gene. CDR1 is SGHDT, CDR2 YYEEEE, per germline. The CDR3 sequence is 17 residues long. This CDR3 reads CASSSTGLAGERETQYF. CDR3 coding DNA: TGTGCCAGCAGCTCTACGGGACTAGCGGGGGAGCGAGAGACCCAGTACTTC.

This clone was observed once. The CDR3 protein is CASSHRQGGDYGYTF. In DNA form, the CDR3 reads TGTGCCAGCAGCCATAGACAGGGGGGAGACTATGGCTACACCTTC. This chain links TRBV3-1 (or the pseudogene TRBV3-2) with TRBJ1-2, with TRBD1 matching 9 bases. Trimming at V came to 3 bases and at J to 3 bases, leaving 5 bases not matched to a gene. The CDR3 loop spans 15 amino acids. CDR1 is LGHDT, CDR2 YNNKEL, per germline (reference sequence).

The chain is built from TRBV6-5 and TRBJ2-5; D is undetermined. CDR3 length equals 11 residues. Trimming removed 7 bases at V and 1 base at J, with 4 bases between. Germline CDR1 reads MNHEY; CDR2 reads SVGAGI. The DNA for the CDR3 is TGTGCCAGCACCCTCCAAGAGACCCAGTACTTC. Its protein is CASTLQETQYF.

This rearrangement joins TRBV9 to TRBJ1-2, with D maybe TRBD1 (5 bases). V was clipped by 7 bases and J by 1 base, with 14 bases between them. The V gene's germline CDR1 is SGDLS and CDR2 YYNGEE. The CDR3 extends over 14 amino acids. CDR3 region: CASAKTESNYGYTF. The CDR3 DNA reads as TGTGCCAGCGCGAAGACAGAAAGTAACTATGGCTACACCTTC.

J is TRBJ2-5 and V is TRBV11-2; 11 nucleotides line up with TRBD2. There are 15 residues in the CDR3. Germline V gene lookup returns CDR1 SGHAT and CDR2 FQNNGV. V dropped 4 bases and J dropped 2; count of bases not matched to a gene: 3. CDR3 protein: CASSSSSGGQETQYF. CDR3 DNA: TGTGCCAGCAGCTCCTCTAGCGGGGGGCAAGAGACCCAGTACTTC. The full variable domain, rest sourced from reference TRBV11-2 and TRBJ2-5, is EAGVAQSPRYKIIEKRQSVAFWCNPISGHATLYWYQQILGQGPKLLIQFQNNGVVDDSQLPKDRFSAERLKGVDSTLKIQPAKLEDSAVYLCASSSSSGGQETQYFGPGTRLLVL.

The chain links TRBV4-1 to TRBJ2-5; TRBD2 matches 12 bases. The CDR3 extends over 16 amino acids. Trimming removed 4 bases from V and 4 bases from J; junction bases left unmatched: 7. Germline CDR1 and CDR2: MGHRA and YSYEKL. The DNA of the CDR3 is TGCGCCAGCAGCCCGCGACTAGCGGGGGTTCGAGAGACCCAGTACTTC. Translating gives CASSPRLAGVRETQYF.

V usage is TRBV6-5 and J usage is TRBJ1-1; a possible D gene is TRBD1 (6 bases). V lost 0 bases, J lost 6 bases, and 11 bases lay in between. The germline V gene has CDR1 MNHEY and CDR2 SVGAGI. This CDR3 is built from 14 residues. This chain's CDR3 is CASSYSPGGPEAFF. Here the CDR3 DNA reads TGTGCCAGCAGTTACTCTCCTGGGGGCCCTGAAGCTTTCTTT.

This clone was seen more than once but under ten times. This chain links TRBV20-1 with TRBJ2-5; D not certain. Germline V lookup: CDR1 DFQATT, CDR2 SNEGSKA (reference sequence). CDR3 length: 12 residues. The V end was cut by 3 bases, the J end by 1 base, with 6 bases between. This CDR3 is CSASRAQETQYF. The CDR3 DNA is TGCAGTGCTAGTAGAGCCCAAGAGACCCAGTACTTC.

The chain couples TRBV19 to TRBJ2-3; 9 nucleotides match TRBD2. The CDR3 totals 14 residues. Germline trimming cut 6 bases from V and 2 bases from J; bases unmatched to any gene: 3. Germline CDR1 is LNHDA and CDR2 is SQIVND (reference sequence). Written as DNA, the CDR3 is TGTGCCAGTAGCCGACTAGCGGTCACAGATACGCAGTATTTT. Protein product: CASSRLAVTDTQYF.

The chain recombines TRBV11-3 with TRBJ2-2, with D uncertain. CDR1 is SGHNT, CDR2 YENEEA, per germline. This CDR3 contains 15 residues. Trimming stripped 5 bases from V and 4 bases from J, with 14 bases between. The CDR3 loop is CASSQDWAITGELFF. As DNA, the CDR3 is TGTGCCAGCAGCCAAGATTGGGCGATCACCGGGGAGCTGTTTTTT.

J is TRBJ1-1 and V is TRBV5-1; 8 nucleotides line up with TRBD1. CDR3 size: 14 residues. V was clipped by 0 bases and J by 7 bases; unmatched bases: 5. Germline V gives CDR1 SGHRS, CDR2 YFSETQ. CDR3 residues: CASSLVGTGDEAFF. CDR3 sequence (DNA): TGCGCCAGCAGCTTGGTGGGGACAGGCGATGAAGCTTTCTTT.

V is TRBV29-1 and J is TRBJ2-3, with 8 bases fitting TRBD1. Germline lookup yields CDR1 SQVTM and CDR2 ANQGSEA. Trimming removed 6 bases from V and 3 bases from J; junction bases left unmatched: 11. The CDR3 covers 15 residues. CDR3 region: CSVAGGQGGTDTQYF. DNA of the CDR3: TGCAGCGTGGCAGGAGGACAGGGTGGGACAGATACGCAGTATTTT.

The chain has TRBV9 and TRBJ1-6; D is uncertain. Per germline, CDR1 SGDLS and CDR2 YYNGEE. V lost 2 bases to trimming and J lost 5 bases, with 8 bases between them. The CDR3 is 14 residues long. CDR3: CASSVRSDNSPLHF. CDR3 in DNA: TGTGCCAGCAGCGTCAGGTCGGATAATTCACCCCTCCACTTT.

This clone has only a few counts. The chain has TRBV7-2 and TRBJ1-5; TRBD1 matches at 7 bases. CDR1 is SGHTA and CDR2 is FQGNSA in the germline V gene. V was clipped by 5 bases and J by 10 bases; unmatched bases: 11. The CDR3 consists of 14 residues. CDR3 protein: CASSERTGDYPQHF. The CDR3 DNA reads as TGTGCCAGCAGCGAACGGACAGGTGATTATCCCCAGCATTTT. Filled out from reference TRBV7-2 and TRBJ1-5, the complete variable domain reads GAGVSQSPSNKVTEKGKDVELRCDPISGHTALYWYRQSLGQGLEFLIYFQGNSAPDKSGLPSDRFSAERTGGSVSTLTIQRTQQEDSAVYLCASSERTGDYPQHFGDGTRLSIL.

In this sample, this clone turned up once. The chain carries TRBV19 and TRBJ1-2, with 10 bases that match TRBD1. Germline V CDR1 and CDR2: LNHDA, SQIVND (reference sequence). The CDR3 consists of 15 residues. V lost 6 bases, J lost 1 base, and 5 bases stayed unmatched. In nucleotides, the CDR3 is TGTGCCAGTAGACACAGGACAGGGGGTAACTATGGCTACACCTTC. Protein product: CASRHRTGGNYGYTF. Full variable domain (rest looked up from reference TRBV19 and TRBJ1-2): DGGITQSPKYLFRKEGQNVTLSCEQNLNHDAMYWYRQDPGQGLRLIYYSQIVNDFQKGDIAEGYSVSREKKESFPLTVTSAQKNPTAFYLCASRHRTGGNYGYTFGSGTRLTVV.

V usage is TRBV3-1 (or the pseudogene TRBV3-2) and J usage is TRBJ1-2; a possible D gene is TRBD1 (6 bases). The CDR3 is 14 amino acids. V was cut by 3 bases and J by 4 bases, with 12 bases left in between. Looked up from germline, CDR1 is LGHDT and CDR2 is YNNKEL (reference sequence). The chain's CDR3 is CASSQLQGGYGYTF. CDR3 sequence (DNA): TGTGCCAGCAGCCAGCTACAGGGTGGCTATGGCTACACCTTC.

The V call is TRBV5-5, the J call TRBJ2-6; 9 bases match TRBD1. Losses at the gene ends were 7 bases for V and 3 bases for J; bases not matched to a gene: 17. Germline assignment: CDR1 SGHKS and CDR2 YYEKEE (reference sequence). The CDR3 runs to 19 residues. The CDR3 here is CASLPGTGYSLGGANVLTF. CDR3 bases: TGTGCCAGCTTACCTGGGACAGGGTATTCTTTAGGTGGGGCCAACGTCCTGACTTTC.